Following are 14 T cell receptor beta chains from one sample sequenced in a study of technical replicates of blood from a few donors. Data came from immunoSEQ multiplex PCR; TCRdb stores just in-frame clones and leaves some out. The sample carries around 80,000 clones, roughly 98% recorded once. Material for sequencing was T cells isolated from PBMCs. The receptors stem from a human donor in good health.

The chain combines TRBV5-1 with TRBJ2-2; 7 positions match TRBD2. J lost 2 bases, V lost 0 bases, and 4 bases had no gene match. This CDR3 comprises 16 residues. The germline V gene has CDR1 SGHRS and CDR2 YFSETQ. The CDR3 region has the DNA TGCGCCAGCAGCTTGGGTCCAGCGGGAAACACCGGGGAGCTGTTTTTT. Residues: CASSLGPAGNTGELFF.

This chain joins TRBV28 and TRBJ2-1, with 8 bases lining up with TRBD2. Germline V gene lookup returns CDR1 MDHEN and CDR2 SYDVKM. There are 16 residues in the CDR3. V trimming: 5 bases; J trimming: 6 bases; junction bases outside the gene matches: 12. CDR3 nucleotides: TGTGCCAGCAGTCAGAATGAGCGGGAGTGGGTCAATGAGCAGTTCTTC. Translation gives CASSQNEREWVNEQFF.

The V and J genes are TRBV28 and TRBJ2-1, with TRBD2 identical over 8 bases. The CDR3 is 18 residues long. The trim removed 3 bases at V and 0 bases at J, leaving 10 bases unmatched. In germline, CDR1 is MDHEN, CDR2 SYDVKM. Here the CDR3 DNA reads TGTGCCAGCAGTTTGCAGCAAATGGGGACTAGCTCCTACAATGAGCAGTTCTTC. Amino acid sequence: CASSLQQMGTSSYNEQFF.

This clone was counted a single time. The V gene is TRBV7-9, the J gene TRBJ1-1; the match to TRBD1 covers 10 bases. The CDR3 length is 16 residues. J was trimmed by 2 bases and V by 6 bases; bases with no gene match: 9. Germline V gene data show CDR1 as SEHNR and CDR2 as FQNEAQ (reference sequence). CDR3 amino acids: CASRQGTGVFNTEAFF. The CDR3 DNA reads TGTGCCAGCAGACAAGGGACAGGGGTGTTCAACACTGAAGCTTTCTTT.

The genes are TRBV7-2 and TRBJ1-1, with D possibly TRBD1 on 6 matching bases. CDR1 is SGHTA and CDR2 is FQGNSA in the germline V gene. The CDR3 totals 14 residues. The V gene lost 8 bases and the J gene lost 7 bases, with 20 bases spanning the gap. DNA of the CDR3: TGTGCCAGCGCCATGGGGGGGGCGCAGGGTGAAGCTTTCTTT. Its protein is CASAMGGAQGEAFF.

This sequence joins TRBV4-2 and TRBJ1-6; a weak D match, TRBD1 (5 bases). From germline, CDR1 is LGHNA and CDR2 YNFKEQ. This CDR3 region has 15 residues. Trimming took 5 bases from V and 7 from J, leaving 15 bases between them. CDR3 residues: CASSFWPAGNSPLHF. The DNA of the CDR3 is TGTGCCAGCAGCTTTTGGCCCGCAGGGAATTCACCCCTCCACTTT.

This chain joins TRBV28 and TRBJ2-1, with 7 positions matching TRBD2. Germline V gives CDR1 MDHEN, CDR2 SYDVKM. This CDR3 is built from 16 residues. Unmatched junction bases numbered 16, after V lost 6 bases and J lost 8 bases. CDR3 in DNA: TGTGCCAGCAGCCCTTATGAGGGAGGGACTGCTGATGAGCAGTTCTTC. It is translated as CASSPYEGGTADEQFF.

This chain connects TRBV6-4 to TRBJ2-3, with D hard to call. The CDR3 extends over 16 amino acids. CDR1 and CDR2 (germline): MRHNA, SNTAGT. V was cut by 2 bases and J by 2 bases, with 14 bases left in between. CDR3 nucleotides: TGTGCCAGCAGTGACCCAGCGCGATTATTCACAGATACGCAGTATTTT. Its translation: CASSDPARLFTDTQYF.

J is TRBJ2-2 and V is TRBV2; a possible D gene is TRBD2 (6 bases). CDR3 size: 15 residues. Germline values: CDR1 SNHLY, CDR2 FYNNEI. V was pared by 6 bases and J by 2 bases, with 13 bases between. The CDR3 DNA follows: TGTGCCAGCAGAAACGGGGACTTCAACACCGGGGAGCTGTTTTTT. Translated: CASRNGDFNTGELFF.

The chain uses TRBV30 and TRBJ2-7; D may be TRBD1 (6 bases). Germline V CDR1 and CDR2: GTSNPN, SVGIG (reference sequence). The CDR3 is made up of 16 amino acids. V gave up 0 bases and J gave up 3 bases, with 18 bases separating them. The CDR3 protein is CAWSVGQPSYNYEQYF. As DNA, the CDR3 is TGTGCCTGGAGTGTAGGACAGCCATCCTATAACTACGAGCAGTACTTC.

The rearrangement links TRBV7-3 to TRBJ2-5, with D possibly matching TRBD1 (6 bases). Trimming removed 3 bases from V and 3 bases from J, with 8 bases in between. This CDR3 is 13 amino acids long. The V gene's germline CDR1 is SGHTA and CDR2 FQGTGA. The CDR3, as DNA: TGTGCCAGCAGCTTGAACAGGGAAGAGACCCAGTACTTC. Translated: CASSLNREETQYF.

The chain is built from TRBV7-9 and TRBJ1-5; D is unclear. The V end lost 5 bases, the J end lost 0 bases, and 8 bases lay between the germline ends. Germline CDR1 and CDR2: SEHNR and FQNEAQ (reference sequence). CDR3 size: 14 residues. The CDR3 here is CASSTGSSNQPQHF. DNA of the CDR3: TGTGCCAGCAGCACCGGGAGTAGCAATCAGCCCCAGCATTTT.

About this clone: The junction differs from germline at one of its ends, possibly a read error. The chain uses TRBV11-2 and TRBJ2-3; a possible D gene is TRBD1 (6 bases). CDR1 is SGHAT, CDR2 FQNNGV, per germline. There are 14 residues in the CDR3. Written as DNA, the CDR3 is TGTGCCAGCAGCACCGCCCCGGGACATCCATATCCTATTTTT. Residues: CASSTAPGHPYPIF.

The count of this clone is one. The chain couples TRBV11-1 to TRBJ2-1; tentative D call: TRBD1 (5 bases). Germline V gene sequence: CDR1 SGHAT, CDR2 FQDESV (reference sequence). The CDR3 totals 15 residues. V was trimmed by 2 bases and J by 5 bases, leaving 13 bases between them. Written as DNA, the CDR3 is TGTGCCAGCAGCTTACTAGAATGGACACACAATGAGCAGTTCTTC. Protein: CASSLLEWTHNEQFF.